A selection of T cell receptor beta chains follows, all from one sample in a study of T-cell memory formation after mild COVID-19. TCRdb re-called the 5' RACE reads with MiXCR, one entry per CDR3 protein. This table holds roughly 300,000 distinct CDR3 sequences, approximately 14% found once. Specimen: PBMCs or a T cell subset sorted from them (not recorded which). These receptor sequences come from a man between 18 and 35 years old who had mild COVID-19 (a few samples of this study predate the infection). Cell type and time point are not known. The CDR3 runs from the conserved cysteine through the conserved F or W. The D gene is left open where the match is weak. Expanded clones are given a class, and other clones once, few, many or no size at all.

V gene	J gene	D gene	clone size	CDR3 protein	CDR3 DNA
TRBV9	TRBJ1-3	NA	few	CASSVDPAGNTIYF	TGTGCCAGCAGCGTAGACCCAGCCGGAAACACCATATATTTT
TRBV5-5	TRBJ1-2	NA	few	CASSWGAGANGYTF	TGTGCCAGCAGCTGGGGGGCCGGGGCCAATGGCTACACCTTC
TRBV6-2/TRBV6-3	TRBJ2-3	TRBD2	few	CASGGLAATDTQYF	TGTGCCAGCGGAGGACTAGCGGCCACAGATACGCAGTATTTT
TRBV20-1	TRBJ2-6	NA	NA	CSARDDRIEPSGANVLTF	TGCAGTGCTAGAGATGACAGGATAGAGCCCTCTGGGGCCAACGTCCTGACTTTC
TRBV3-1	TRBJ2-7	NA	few	CASSPTQAYEQYF	TGTGCCAGCAGCCCGACACAGGCCTACGAGCAGTACTTC
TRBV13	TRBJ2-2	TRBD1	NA	CASSYRQGFLSTGELFF	TGTGCCAGCAGCTACCGACAGGGGTTTTTGAGCACCGGGGAGCTGTTTTTT
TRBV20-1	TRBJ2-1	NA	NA	CRTGRDRNEQFF	TGCAGGACGGGTCGTGACAGGAATGAGCAGTTCTTC
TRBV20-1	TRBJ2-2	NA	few	CSASRDRPGELFFF	NA
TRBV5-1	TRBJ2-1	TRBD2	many	CASRVGLAGDEQFF	TGCGCCAGCAGGGTAGGACTAGCGGGTGATGAGCAGTTCTTC
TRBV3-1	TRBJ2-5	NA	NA	CASSQDRGEGFGETQYF	TGTGCCAGCAGCCAAGATCGCGGGGAAGGCTTCGGAGAGACCCAGTACTTC
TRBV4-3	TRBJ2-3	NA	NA	CASSQRGGPTDTQYF	TGCGCCAGCAGCCAAAGGGGGGGACCCACAGATACGCAGTATTTT
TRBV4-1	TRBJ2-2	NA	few	CASSLGGDPGELFF	TGCGCCAGCAGCCTCGGGGGCGATCCCGGGGAGCTGTTTTTT
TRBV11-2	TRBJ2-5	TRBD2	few	CASSSEVSGETQYF	TGTGCCAGCAGCTCAGAGGTTAGCGGGGAGACCCAGTACTTC
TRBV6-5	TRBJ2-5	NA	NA	CASSRHLDETQYF	TGTGCCAGCAGTCGGCATCTCGACGAGACCCAGTACTTC
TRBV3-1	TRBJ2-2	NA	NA	CASSQARVGTGELFF	TGTGCCAGCAGCCAGGCGCGGGTCGGCACCGGGGAGCTGTTTTTT
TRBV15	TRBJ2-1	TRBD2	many	CATSRDYGLANNEQFF	TGTGCCACCAGCAGAGATTACGGACTAGCAAACAATGAGCAGTTCTTC
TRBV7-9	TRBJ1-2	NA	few	CASTAYEVAGNPNYGYTF	TGTGCCAGCACAGCTTATGAGGTGGCAGGTAACCCGAACTATGGCTACACCTTC
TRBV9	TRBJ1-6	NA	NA	CASSRRRDGNSPLHF	TGTGCCAGCAGCCGCAGGAGGGATGGTAATTCACCCCTCCACTTT
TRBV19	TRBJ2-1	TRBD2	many	CASSKTSGSYNEQFF	TGTGCCAGTAGTAAGACTAGCGGCTCCTACAATGAGCAGTTCTTC
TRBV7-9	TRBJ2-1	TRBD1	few	CASSLGQGDYEQFF	TGTGCCAGCAGCTTGGGACAGGGGGACTATGAGCAGTTCTTC
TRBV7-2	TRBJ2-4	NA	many	CASSIAVRVGLAKNIQYF	TGTGCCAGCAGCATAGCCGTAAGGGTCGGACTAGCCAAAAACATTCAGTACTTC
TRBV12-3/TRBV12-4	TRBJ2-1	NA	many	CASSLMSGGDEQFF	TGTGCCAGCAGTTTAATGAGCGGCGGGGATGAGCAGTTCTTC
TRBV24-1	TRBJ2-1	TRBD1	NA	CATSDTGTGYEQFF	TGTGCCACCAGTGATACCGGGACAGGGTATGAGCAGTTCTTC
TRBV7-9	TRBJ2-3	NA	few	CASASQWESTDTQYF	TGTGCCAGCGCTTCGCAGTGGGAGAGCACAGATACGCAGTATTTT
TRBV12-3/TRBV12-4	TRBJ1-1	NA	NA	CASSLRQTEAFF	TGTGCCAGCAGTTTAAGGCAGACTGAAGCTTTCTTT
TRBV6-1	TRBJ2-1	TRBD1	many	CASSEGTGGNEQFF	TGTGCCAGCAGTGAAGGGACAGGGGGCAATGAGCAGTTCTTC
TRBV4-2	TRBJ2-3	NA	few	CASSQEGRGSGPDTQYF	TGTGCCAGCAGCCAAGAGGGGCGGGGATCAGGTCCAGATACGCAGTATTTT
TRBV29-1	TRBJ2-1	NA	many	CSVDGTQDRRNNEQFF	TGCAGCGTTGATGGGACGCAGGACCGGAGGAACAATGAGCAGTTCTTC
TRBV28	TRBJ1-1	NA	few	CASSLSPTGAIEAFF	TGTGCCAGCAGTTTATCCCCGACAGGAGCGATTGAAGCTTTCTTT
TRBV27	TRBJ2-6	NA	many	CASSPMVGVAGANVLTF	TGTGCCAGCAGTCCCATGGTGGGTGTCGCTGGGGCCAACGTCCTGACTTTC
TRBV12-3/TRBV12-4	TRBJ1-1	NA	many	CASSWLGGVPTEAFF	TGTGCCAGCAGTTGGTTGGGGGGGGTCCCCACTGAAGCTTTCTTT
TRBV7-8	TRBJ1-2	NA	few	CASSLAAGLAGGYTF	TGTGCCAGCAGCTTAGCCGCGGGGCTGGCGGGGGGCTACACCTTC
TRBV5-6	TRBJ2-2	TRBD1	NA	CASSLGDRGLYTGELFF	TGTGCCAGCAGCTTGGGGGACAGGGGGCTTTACACCGGGGAGCTGTTTTTT
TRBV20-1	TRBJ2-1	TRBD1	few	CSARKTGAYNEQFF	TGCAGTGCTAGGAAGACAGGGGCTTACAATGAGCAGTTCTTC
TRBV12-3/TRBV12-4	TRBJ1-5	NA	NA	CASSLGAQFNQPQHF	TGTGCCAGCAGTTTAGGTGCTCAGTTCAATCAGCCCCAGCATTTT
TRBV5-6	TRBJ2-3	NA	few	CASSPITSRTDTQYF	TGTGCCAGCAGCCCCATTACTAGCCGCACAGATACGCAGTATTTT
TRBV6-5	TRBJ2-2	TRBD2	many	CASSHSGGLAGELFF	TGTGCCAGCAGTCATAGCGGGGGGCTCGCCGGGGAGCTGTTTTTT
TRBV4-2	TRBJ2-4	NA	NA	CASSLGGTATTGNIQYF	TGTGCCAGCAGCCTAGGGGGGACTGCCACCACCGGCAACATTCAGTACTTC
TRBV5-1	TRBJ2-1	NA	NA	CASRLEGGAGYNEQFF	TGCGCCAGCAGGTTGGAAGGGGGGGCTGGTTACAATGAGCAGTTCTTC
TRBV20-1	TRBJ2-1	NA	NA	CSASPEDEQFF	TGCAGTGCTTCCCCGGAGGATGAGCAGTTCTTC
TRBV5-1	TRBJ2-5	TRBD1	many	CASRTIPGTAKETQYF	TGCGCCAGCAGGACTATACCCGGGACAGCAAAAGAGACCCAGTACTTC
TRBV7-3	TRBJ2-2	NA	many	CASSLSGTTGELFF	TGTGCCAGCAGCTTATCGGGGACCACCGGGGAGCTGTTTTTT
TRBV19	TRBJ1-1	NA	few	CASSIRGNTEAFF	TGTGCCAGTAGTATCCGAGGGAACACTGAAGCTTTCTTT
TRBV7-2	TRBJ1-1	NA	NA	CASSLGWLGSLGTEAFF	TGTGCCAGCAGCTTAGGTTGGCTGGGGTCGTTAGGCACTGAAGCTTTCTTT
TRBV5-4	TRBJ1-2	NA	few	CASTAPYSNYGYTF	TGTGCCAGCACCGCCCCTTACTCTAACTATGGCTACACCTTC
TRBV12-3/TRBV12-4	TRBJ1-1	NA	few	CASSWSSTEAFF	TGTGCCAGCAGTTGGTCGAGCACTGAAGCTTTCTTT
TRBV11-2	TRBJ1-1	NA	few	CASSLTLRGTEAFF	TGTGCCAGCAGCTTAACACTTCGGGGCACTGAAGCTTTCTTT
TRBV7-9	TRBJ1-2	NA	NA	CASSQNPRETYGYTF	TGTGCCAGCAGCCAGAATCCCAGGGAAACCTATGGCTACACCTTC
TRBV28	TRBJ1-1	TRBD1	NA	CAHRDRGAHTEAFF	TGTGCCCACAGGGACAGGGGGGCCCATACTGAAGCTTTCTTT
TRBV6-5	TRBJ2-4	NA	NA	CASSYSGVDIQYF	TGTGCCAGCAGTTACTCAGGGGTGGACATTCAGTACTTC
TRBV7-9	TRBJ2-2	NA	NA	CASSSLDFNANTGELFF	TGTGCCAGCAGCTCCCTGGACTTCAACGCGAACACCGGGGAGCTGTTTTTT